This T cell receptor (beta chain) was sequenced during a study of blood T cell repertoires in COVID-19. V gave up 0 bases and J gave up 1 base; unmatched junction bases: 4. The CDR3 is 16 residues long. Germline loops: CDR1 MGHDK, CDR2 SYGVNS. Profiled with immunoSEQ multiplex PCR; TCRdb holds only in-frame clones, not every one. The data hold hundreds of thousands of clones, with 88% observed a single time. The V call is TRBV25-1, the J call TRBJ2-3; 7 positions agree with TRBD1. The sample taken for sequencing was peripheral blood. This receptor was identified in a woman in her 30s who had recovered from COVID-19. DNA of the CDR3: TGTGCCAGCAGTGAATATACGGGGACAGGCACAGATACGCAGTATTTT. Translated: CASSEYTGTGTDTQYF.